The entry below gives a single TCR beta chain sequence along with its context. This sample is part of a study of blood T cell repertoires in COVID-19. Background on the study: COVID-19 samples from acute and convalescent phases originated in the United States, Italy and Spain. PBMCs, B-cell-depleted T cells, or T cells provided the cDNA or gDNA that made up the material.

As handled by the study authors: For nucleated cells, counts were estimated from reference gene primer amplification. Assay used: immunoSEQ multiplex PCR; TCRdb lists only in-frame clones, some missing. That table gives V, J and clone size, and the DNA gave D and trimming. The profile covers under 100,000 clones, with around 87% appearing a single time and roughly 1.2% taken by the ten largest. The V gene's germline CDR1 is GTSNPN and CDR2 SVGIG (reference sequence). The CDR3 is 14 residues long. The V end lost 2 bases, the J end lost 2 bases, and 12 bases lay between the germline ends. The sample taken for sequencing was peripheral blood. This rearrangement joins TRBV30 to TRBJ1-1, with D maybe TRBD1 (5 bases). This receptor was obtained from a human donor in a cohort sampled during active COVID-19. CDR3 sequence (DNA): TGTGCCTGGAGTTCGGGACTGGGTAACACTGAAGCTTTCTTT. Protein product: CAWSSGLGNTEAFF.